This section outlines one TCR beta chain sequence together with its context. This entry belongs to a study of T cell changes during pregnancy in multiple sclerosis. Produced via immunoSEQ multiplex PCR; TCRdb's table is partial and in-frame only. The sample consists of about 40,000 clones, around nine tenths of them appearing once. The germline gives CDR1 MNHEY, CDR2 SMNVEV (reference sequence). V was clipped by 7 bases and J by 10 bases, with 21 bases between them. The CDR3 consists of 14 residues. The sequence derives from a female donor with multiple sclerosis, enrolled in a pregnancy study. This sample comprised CD8+ T cells from peripheral blood mononuclear cells, obtained before pregnancy. The chain uses TRBV27 and TRBJ2-3; maybe TRBD2 (5 bases). The CDR3 loop reads CASKSEVGDTAQYF. The CDR3 DNA reads TGTGCCAGCAAGTCCGAGGTCGGGGATACGGCGCAGTATTTT.